Following are 27 T cell receptor beta chains from one sample sequenced in a study of T cell responses to AZD1222 COVID-19 vaccine. Sequenced by immunoSEQ multiplex PCR; TCRdb stores in-frame clones only, minus some. The data contain some 70,000 clones, around four fifths of them singletons. Material: peripheral blood, obtained on day 0 of AZD1222 vaccination. All receptors come from an adult in good health.

In its sample, this clone was seen once. The chain recombines TRBV10-2 with TRBJ2-7; 9 bases align to TRBD2. The CDR3 extends over 15 amino acids. The germline CDR1 and CDR2 sequences are WSHSY and SAAADI. The V and J ends lost 4 bases and 4 bases, in that order; junction bases with no gene match: 8. The CDR3 spells CASSGHGGGAYEQYF. The CDR3 DNA is TGCGCCAGCAGTGGCCATGGCGGGGGGGCTTACGAGCAGTACTTC.

The rearrangement joins TRBV7-8 to TRBJ2-7, with TRBD1 matching 9 bases. V shed 0 bases, J shed 1 base, and the junction held 7 bases outside the gene matches. CDR1 is SGHVS and CDR2 is FQNEAQ in the germline V gene. CDR3 size: 17 residues. The CDR3 DNA reads as TGTGCCAGCAGCTTAGCCGGGGGACAGGGAGTTTCCTACGAGCAGTACTTC. It codes for CASSLAGGQGVSYEQYF.

The gene calls are TRBV7-2 and TRBJ1-2, with D tentatively TRBD1 (6 bases). Germline V lookup: CDR1 SGHTA, CDR2 FQGNSA. Trimming removed 5 bases from V and 5 bases from J, with 18 bases in between. The CDR3 covers 15 residues. Here the CDR3 reads CASSPQTMGAYGYTF. The CDR3, as DNA: TGTGCCAGCAGCCCCCAGACGATGGGGGCTTATGGCTACACCTTC.

The chain employs TRBV19 and TRBJ1-1; TRBD1 aligns across 8 bases. The CDR3 loop spans 15 amino acids. V lost 9 bases, J lost 1 base, and 10 bases stayed unmatched. Germline CDR1 LNHDA, CDR2 SQIVND (reference sequence). In DNA form, the CDR3 reads TGTGCCAGCACGGGGGCAGGGGGCTCGAACACTGAAGCTTTCTTT. Its translation is CASTGAGGSNTEAFF.

The CDR3 spells CASSLRARGRNQPQHF. CDR3 coding DNA: TGTGCCAGCAGCCTACGAGCCAGGGGACGCAATCAGCCCCAGCATTTT. The genes are TRBV7-8 and TRBJ1-5, with D possibly TRBD1 on 6 matching bases. This CDR3 is built from 16 residues. Trimming removed 5 bases from V and 2 bases from J, with 16 bases in between. The germline V gene encodes CDR1 SGHVS and CDR2 FQNEAQ.

The chain recombines TRBV5-1 with TRBJ2-7, with 7 positions matching TRBD1. V lost 5 bases, J lost 3 bases, and 5 bases stayed unmatched. The CDR3 consists of 13 residues. CDR1 SGHRS and CDR2 YFSETQ come from the germline V gene. The CDR3 DNA reads as TGCGCCAGCAGGACAGGGCAGGGCTACGAGCAGTACTTC. It is translated as CASRTGQGYEQYF. Full variable domain (remainder filled in from reference TRBV5-1 and TRBJ2-7): KAGVTQTPRYLIKTRGQQVTLSCSPISGHRSVSWYQQTPGQGLQFLFEYFSETQRNKGNFPGRFSGRQFSNSRSEMNVSTLELGDSALYLCASRTGQGYEQYFGPGTRLTVT.

The V and J genes are TRBV18 and TRBJ1-5; D unclear. Between the trimmed V and J ends, which lost 4 bases and 3 bases, there was a span of 10 bases. The CDR3 has 14 amino acids. Per the germline V gene, CDR1 is KGHSH and CDR2 is LQKENI. The CDR3 sequence: CASSLWTVNQPQHF. The CDR3 nucleotides are TGTGCCAGCTCACTATGGACGGTCAATCAGCCCCAGCATTTT.

The chain combines TRBV6-6 with TRBJ1-6; 12 bases are a match to TRBD1. The CDR3 sequence is 16 residues long. Germline trimming cut 0 bases from V and 8 bases from J; bases unmatched to any gene: 2. CDR1 and CDR2 (germline): MNHNY, SVGAGI (reference sequence). The CDR3 spells CASSYSGTGGYSPLHF. DNA of the CDR3: TGTGCCAGCAGTTACTCAGGGACAGGGGGCTATTCACCCCTCCACTTT.

The chain recombines TRBV18 with TRBJ2-1; tentative D call: TRBD1 (6 bases). The germline V and J ends were trimmed by 4 bases and 4 bases, with 11 bases remaining between them. The length of the CDR3 is 14 residues. From germline, CDR1 is KGHSH and CDR2 LQKENI. CDR3 sequence (DNA): TGTGCCAGCTCACAGGGGGATATGTACAATGAGCAGTTCTTC. This gives the protein CASSQGDMYNEQFF.

The rearrangement joins TRBV4-1 to TRBJ2-3; maybe TRBD2 (6 bases). The V gene's germline CDR1 is MGHRA and CDR2 YSYEKL. Trimming stripped 1 base from V and 0 bases from J, with 14 bases between. The CDR3 spans 17 residues. CDR3: CASSQGPAGRSTDTQYF. DNA for the CDR3: TGCGCCAGCAGCCAAGGGCCGGCGGGGCGAAGCACAGATACGCAGTATTTT.

The rearrangement joins TRBV5-4 to TRBJ2-3; TRBD1 or TRBD2 may be the D gene (6 bases each). Germline CDR1 is SGHNT and CDR2 is YYREEE (reference sequence). The length of the CDR3 is 17 residues. Trimming shortened V by 3 bases and J by 3 bases, and 20 bases separated the two germline ends. CDR3 nucleotides: TGTGCCAGCAGCTCGAAGAAAAAGGGGGGCGGGACAGATACGCAGTATTTT. Amino acid sequence: CASSSKKKGGGTDTQYF.

CDR3 coding DNA: TGTGCGTCTCGGATGAGGCACGGGGAGGAAAAACTGTTTTTT. This encodes CASRMRHGEEKLFF. V gene TRBV19 combines with J gene TRBJ1-4; no definite D call. The germline V gene encodes CDR1 LNHDA and CDR2 SQIVND (reference sequence). The length of the CDR3 is 14 residues.

This clone came up once. In DNA form, the CDR3 reads TGTGCCACCGACAGGGCCGGCTACACCTTC. This encodes CATDRAGYTF. V is TRBV6-5 and J is TRBJ1-2; 7 bases are a match to TRBD1. Germline CDR1 and CDR2: MNHEY and SVGAGI. The V segment lost 10 bases and the J segment 8 bases; nucleotides outside the gene matches: 4. The CDR3 consists of 10 residues.

This chain connects TRBV5-1 to TRBJ2-3, with D tentatively TRBD1 or TRBD2 (5 bases each). From germline, CDR1 is SGHRS and CDR2 YFSETQ. V was trimmed by 4 bases and J by 2 bases, leaving 14 bases between them. The CDR3 runs to 15 residues. The CDR3 spells CASSVGASSTDTQYF. The CDR3, as DNA: TGCGCCAGCAGCGTTGGGGCTAGCTCCACAGATACGCAGTATTTT. Looking up the rest from reference TRBV5-1 and TRBJ2-3 gives the full variable domain: KAGVTQTPRYLIKTRGQQVTLSCSPISGHRSVSWYQQTPGQGLQFLFEYFSETQRNKGNFPGRFSGRQFSNSRSEMNVSTLELGDSALYLCASSVGASSTDTQYFGPGTRLTVL.

The chain uses TRBV11-1 and TRBJ2-3; 9 bases agree with TRBD1. J was trimmed by 2 bases and V by 0 bases; bases with no gene match: 12. This CDR3 is built from 19 residues. From germline, CDR1 is SGHAT and CDR2 FQDESV (reference sequence). The CDR3 loop reads CASSLALRGRTGDTDTQYF. CDR3 sequence (DNA): TGTGCCAGCAGCTTAGCGCTGCGGGGAAGGACAGGGGACACAGATACGCAGTATTTT.

The V and J genes are TRBV11-2 and TRBJ2-3, with 7 bases identical to TRBD1. The CDR3 totals 15 residues. The germline V gene has CDR1 SGHAT and CDR2 FQNNGV. Trimming removed 5 bases from V and 0 bases from J; junction bases left unmatched: 5. The CDR3, as DNA: TGTGCCAGCAGCGCTCGCAGGGGGAGCACAGATACGCAGTATTTT. Translating it yields CASSARRGSTDTQYF.

The chain employs TRBV11-3 and TRBJ2-7, with TRBD2 identical over 10 bases. The CDR3 spans 15 residues. The V and J ends lost 3 bases and 2 bases, in that order; junction bases with no gene match: 4. The germline V gene has CDR1 SGHNT and CDR2 YENEEA. The CDR3 loop is CASSFSGGTPYEQYF. CDR3 in DNA: TGTGCCAGCAGCTTTAGCGGGGGGACTCCCTACGAGCAGTACTTC.

This rearrangement joins TRBV3-1 (or the pseudogene TRBV3-2) to TRBJ2-3, with D possibly called TRBD1 or TRBD2 (6 bases each). Germline CDR1 is LGHDT and CDR2 is YNNKEL (reference sequence). Trimming took off 4 bases at V and 3 bases at J, with 17 bases between the two ends. The CDR3 is made up of 16 amino acids. CDR3 region: CASSRRGLGATDTQYF. The CDR3 nucleotides are TGTGCCAGCAGCCGTCGGGGGCTTGGTGCGACAGATACGCAGTATTTT.

The V call is TRBV6-2 or TRBV6-3, the J call TRBJ2-7; D not resolved. Germline CDR1 MNHEY, CDR2 SVGEGT. V was clipped by 2 bases and J by 3 bases, with 11 bases between them. This CDR3 region has 14 residues. This CDR3 is CASSYSLRIYEQYF. The CDR3 coding sequence is TGTGCCAGCAGTTACAGCTTAAGAATCTACGAGCAGTACTTC.

As to this clone: At one of its ends the junction is not consistent with the germline gene, which may arise from a read error. The chain has TRBV10-2 and TRBJ1-1, with D unclear. Germline loops: CDR1 WSHSY, CDR2 SAAADI. The CDR3 consists of 12 residues. CDR3 coding DNA: TGCGCGAGCAGCGGCATGAACACTGAAGCTTTCTTT. Protein product: CASSGMNTEAFF.

The genes are TRBV9 and TRBJ2-7; 7 bases are a match to TRBD2. The CDR3 consists of 14 residues. Trimming cost V 0 bases and J 4 bases; bases outside gene matches: 4. Germline CDR1 is SGDLS and CDR2 is YYNGEE. The CDR3 region is CASSVEQGGYEQYF. The CDR3 DNA reads as TGTGCCAGCAGCGTAGAGCAGGGAGGGTACGAGCAGTACTTC.

This clone was detected only once. CDR3: CASSVGLGQGVYEQYF. The DNA of the CDR3 is TGTGCCAGCAGCGTAGGGTTGGGACAGGGGGTTTACGAGCAGTACTTC. The chain links TRBV9 to TRBJ2-7; 11 positions match TRBD1. Germline loops: CDR1 SGDLS, CDR2 YYNGEE. This CDR3 region has 16 residues. V lost 0 bases to trimming and J lost 4 bases; unmatched junction nucleotides: 6.

The chain links TRBV9 to TRBJ1-2, with 11 nucleotides matching TRBD1. This CDR3 is built from 14 residues. Germline CDR1 reads SGDLS; CDR2 reads YYNGEE. Trimming cost V 2 bases and J 9 bases; bases outside gene matches: 6. The CDR3 bases are TGTGCCAGCAGCGTCGGACAGGGGGCGGGATGCTACACCTTC. This gives the protein CASSVGQGAGCYTF. The full variable domain, rest sourced from reference TRBV9 and TRBJ1-2, is DSGVTQTPKHLITATGQRVTLRCSPRSGDLSVYWYQQSLDQGLQFLIQYYNGEERAKGNILERFSAQQFPDLHSELNLSSLELGDSALYFCASSVGQGAGCYTFGSGTRLTVV.

V gene TRBV14 combines with J gene TRBJ2-5; 8 bases align to TRBD2. Germline V CDR1 and CDR2: SGHDN, FVKESK. The CDR3 contains 15 residues. V lost 4 bases and J lost 5; bases outside the gene matches: 9. The DNA of the CDR3 is TGTGCCAGCAGCCCCCTGGCGGGGGGAGGGGAGACCCAGTACTTC. This codes for CASSPLAGGGETQYF.

The J gene is TRBJ1-1, the V gene TRBV5-1, with D uncertain. Germline V gives CDR1 SGHRS, CDR2 YFSETQ. The CDR3 loop spans 15 amino acids. The germline V and J ends were trimmed by 2 bases and 5 bases, with 16 bases remaining between them. The CDR3 loop reads CASSFPDTWNTEAFF. The CDR3 bases are TGCGCCAGCAGCTTTCCGGATACATGGAATACTGAAGCTTTCTTT.

The rearrangement uses TRBV7-2 and TRBJ2-1; TRBD2 is a possible D gene (6 bases). V lost 6 bases and J 3 bases, leaving 12 bases between the germline ends. The germline V gene encodes CDR1 SGHTA and CDR2 FQGNSA. The CDR3 length is 14 residues. The CDR3 DNA reads as TGTGCCAGCAGGAACGGGGGAGGCTACAATGAGCAGTTCTTC. The encoded protein is CASRNGGGYNEQFF.

The V gene is TRBV12-3 or TRBV12-4, the J gene TRBJ2-7, with 8 nucleotides matching TRBD1. The length of the CDR3 is 13 residues. V dropped 5 bases and J dropped 7; count of bases not matched to a gene: 7. The CDR3 reads CASSPRQGAEQYF. Here the CDR3 DNA reads TGTGCCAGCAGTCCACGGCAGGGGGCTGAGCAGTACTTC.